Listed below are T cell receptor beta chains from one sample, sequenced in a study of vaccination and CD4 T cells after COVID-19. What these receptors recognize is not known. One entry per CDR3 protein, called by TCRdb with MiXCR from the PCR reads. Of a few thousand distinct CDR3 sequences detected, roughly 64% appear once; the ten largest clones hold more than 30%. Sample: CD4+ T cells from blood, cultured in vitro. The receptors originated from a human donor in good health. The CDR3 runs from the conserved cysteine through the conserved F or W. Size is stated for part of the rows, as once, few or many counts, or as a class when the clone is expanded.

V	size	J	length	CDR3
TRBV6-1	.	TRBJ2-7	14	CASSETRPSREQYF
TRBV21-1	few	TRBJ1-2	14	CASTNGQPNYGYTF
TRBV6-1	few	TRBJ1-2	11	CASSALGGYTF
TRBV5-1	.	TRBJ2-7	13	CASSLYSFYEQYF
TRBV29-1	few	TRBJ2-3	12	CSVSMGGDTQYF
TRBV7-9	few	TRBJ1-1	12	CASSLSGTEAFF
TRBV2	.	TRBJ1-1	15	CASSEDSHGLDEAFF
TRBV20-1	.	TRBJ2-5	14	CSASSRVDVKTQYF
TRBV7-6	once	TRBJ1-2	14	CASSLGGDGYGYTF
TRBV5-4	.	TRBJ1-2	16	CASSSSSRDMVYGYTF
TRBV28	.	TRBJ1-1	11	CASETGTEAFF
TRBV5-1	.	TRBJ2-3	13	CASSPGGTDTQYF
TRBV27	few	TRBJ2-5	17	CASSKEQGVPYQETQYF
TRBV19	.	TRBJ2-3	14	CASKVKGDTDTQYF